The following is a TCR beta chain sequence with its context. Trimming took 6 bases from V and 3 from J, leaving 18 bases between them. Germline V CDR1 and CDR2: MDHEN, SYDVKM. This CDR3 region has 15 residues. Two time points each involved a draw of 4.5 to 6 milliliters of peripheral blood. The data belong to a study of prognosis after radiotherapy for stage I lung cancer. From genomic DNA, two-round multiplex PCR was used to amplify TCR beta CDR3. Primers targeting each individual TRBV and TRBJ gene were applied in first-round PCR. TCRdb reanalysed the multiplex PCR reads using MiXCR and keeps one entry per CDR3 protein. The profile shows roughly 23,000 distinct CDR3 sequences, 43% of them singletons.

This TCR was sampled from a donor of 50 years or more with non-small cell lung cancer. This chain joins TRBV28 and TRBJ2-7; tentatively, D is TRBD1 (5 bases). The source was PBMCs, collected before or after stereotactic body radiation therapy (not recorded which). CDR3 sequence reads: CASSPSGTGHYEQYF. DNA for the CDR3: TGTGCCAGCAGCCCATCCGGTACAGGCCACTACGAGCAGTACTTC.